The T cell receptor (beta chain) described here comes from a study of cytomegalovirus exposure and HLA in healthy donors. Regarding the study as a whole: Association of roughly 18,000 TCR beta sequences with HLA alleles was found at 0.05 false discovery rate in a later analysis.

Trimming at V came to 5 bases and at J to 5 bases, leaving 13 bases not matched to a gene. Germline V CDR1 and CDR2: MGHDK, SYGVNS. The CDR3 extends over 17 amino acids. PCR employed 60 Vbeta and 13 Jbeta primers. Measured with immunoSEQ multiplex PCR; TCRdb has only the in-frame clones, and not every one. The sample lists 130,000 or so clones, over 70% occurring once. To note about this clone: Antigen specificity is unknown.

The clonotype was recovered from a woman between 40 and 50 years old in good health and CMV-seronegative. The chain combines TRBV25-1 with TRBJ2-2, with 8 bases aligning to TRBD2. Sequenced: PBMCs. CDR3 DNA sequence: TGTGCCAGCAGTCCCCCGGGGGGGGCCGTACCGACCGGGGAGCTGTTTTTT. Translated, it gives CASSPPGGAVPTGELFF.